This T cell receptor beta chain was identified in a study of T cell repertoires in cytomegalovirus infection. For the study at large: CMV epitopes, recently identified HLA-C-restricted and well-studied HLA-B-restricted, were used. From public TCR beta signatures came an indication of both CMV infection and matching HLA type.

General study points: Based on cumulative public TCR beta family frequency, carriers of CMV plus the relevant HLA were identified. CMV-specific TCR beta clonotypes restricted by HLA-C dominated the ex vivo response.

From the reads, TCRdb called clonotypes with MiXCR, one entry per CDR3 protein. In the table there are tens of thousands of distinct CDR3 sequences, roughly 18% of which are singletons. V dropped 5 bases and J dropped 2 bases, with 13 bases sitting between them. Germline V CDR1 and CDR2: SSHAT, FNYEAQ (reference sequence). This CDR3 has 14 amino acids. This clonotype was seen at least ten times. Antigen specificity is unknown. The chain links TRBV7-7 to TRBJ2-7; a possible D gene is TRBD2 (6 bases). This receptor was obtained from a human donor in good health (CMV status not recorded). Some clones in this sample may be carry-over from other donors' samples. The starting material was CD8+ T cells from cultured PBMCs, obtained from culture after CMV antigen stimulation. The CDR3 region has the DNA TGTGCCAGCAGCCCCGGGACTGCGACCTACGAGCAGTACTTC. This encodes CASSPGTATYEQYF.